The text below deals with one TCR beta chain. The target antigen is unknown. Exclusion of a patient resulted from uncontrolled infection, other autoimmune disease, pregnancy or lactation. The CDR3 runs to 11 residues. Germline V gives CDR1 KGHDR, CDR2 SFDVKD. V lost 4 bases, J lost 5 bases, and 4 bases lay in between. The data belong to a study of T cells in Graves' hyperthyroidism and ophthalmopathy. Study conclusions and caveats: Most clonotypes expanded in the thyroid (above 0.001) were also present in blood.

Using RNA transcripts as the source, TCR beta CDR3 regions were amplified. First-round RT-PCR with HTBI primers amplified the TCR CDR3 region. TCRdb reanalysed the multiplex PCR reads using MiXCR and keeps one entry per CDR3 protein. Found here are some 350,000 distinct CDR3 sequences, approximately 16% of them singletons; the top ten hold roughly 19%. The chain is built from TRBV24-1 and TRBJ2-5; D is ambiguous. Material for sequencing was blood. The sequence was obtained from a woman aged 60-75 years with Graves' ophthalmopathy. CDR3 in amino acids: CATSEGETQYF. The CDR3 DNA follows: TGTGCCACCAGTGAGGGGGAGACCCAGTACTTC.